This T cell receptor (beta chain) came from a study of OX40 agonist ivuxolimab in advanced cancers. Background on the study: Aged about 20 to 80 with a mean of approximately 57 years, they were less than 90% male.

Study-level points and caveats: Determination of antigen specificity was not performed for the expanded peripheral T cells. Researchers report that CD8+ T cells had, on average, more expanded clones than CD4+.

This CDR3 comprises 15 residues. With V trimmed by 6 bases and J by 5 bases, 11 bases remained unmatched. Germline loops: CDR1 SGDLS, CDR2 YYNGEE. Sequencing was performed with immunoSEQ multiplex PCR; in TCRdb, only in-frame clones are kept and a portion is missing. Of tens of thousands of clones in the sample, around 74% were seen once. As regards this clone: Its antigen remains unknown.

The receptor's source is an adult with an advanced solid tumor such as melanoma, head and neck, liver or kidney cancer. The sequences come from CD4+ or CD8+ T cells sorted from blood, collected in a trial of the OX40 agonist ivuxolimab. The chain recombines TRBV9 with TRBJ2-3; 8 bases are shared with TRBD2. The chain's CDR3 is CASTGDGRAGDTQYF. Written as DNA, the CDR3 is TGTGCCAGCACCGGTGACGGGAGGGCCGGAGATACGCAGTATTTT.